Below are 22 T cell receptor beta chains sequenced from a single sample in a study of preoperative IRX-2 immunotherapy in early breast cancer (dated by TCRdb to between 2017 and 2020). Reading the label with the study, this specimen's treatment or condition is: preoperative locoregional IRX-2 cytokine immunotherapy. The library relied on the immunoSEQ multiplex PCR assay. The immuneACCESS repertoire file appears here via TCRdb, limited to in-frame rearrangements. These files lack a portion of the clones; in checked studies, under half of the deficit traces to unresolved V genes, and the cause of the others is not known. This sample gives approximately 96,000 clones in total; 70% to 90% of them show up just once. 2% to 2.5% of the sample comes from the top ten. The material was tumor tissue, obtained after IRX-2 immunotherapy. These TCRs come from a human donor with breast cancer.

V and J are TRBV10-1 and TRBJ1-1, with a tentative D call TRBD1 (5 bases). V shed 3 bases and J shed 1 base, with 9 bases lying between them. The length of the CDR3 is 14 residues. Germline V gene data show CDR1 as WNHNN and CDR2 as SYGVQD (reference sequence). The CDR3 loop reads CASSDREGNTEAFF. The CDR3 bases are TGCGCCAGCAGTGACAGGGAGGGGAACACTGAAGCTTTCTTT.

The genes are TRBV1 and TRBJ2-3; TRBD2, the table's D call, lacks a check against the DNA. TRBV1 is designated a pseudogene. The CDR3 runs 15 residues. In DNA, the CDR3 is TGCGCCAGCAGCCAAGATTATGCGGGAGCGGATACGCAGTATTTT. Translated: CASSQDYAGADTQYF.

This clone was recorded once. The chain employs TRBV15 and TRBJ1-4, with 7 bases fitting TRBD1. The CDR3 contains 16 residues. Germline V CDR1 and CDR2: LNHNV, YYDKDF (reference sequence). Unmatched junction bases numbered 10, after V lost 0 bases and J lost 9 bases. CDR3: CATSRDLTRGGKKLFF. CDR3 nucleotide sequence: TGTGCCACCAGCAGAGATCTCACCAGGGGGGGTAAAAAACTGTTTTTT.

This clone was recorded only once. Other DNA sequences in the same sample also yield this CDR3. The chain uses TRBV18 and TRBJ1-5; 9 bases match TRBD1. This CDR3 is 14 amino acids long. With V trimmed by 2 bases and J by 4 bases, 0 bases remained unmatched. CDR1 is KGHSH, CDR2 LQKENI, per germline. The DNA of the CDR3 is TGTGCCAGCTCACCAGGGACAGGGAATCAGCCCCAGCATTTT. As protein: CASSPGTGNQPQHF.

V usage is TRBV15 and J usage is TRBJ1-1; D call uncertain. Germline lookup yields CDR1 LNHNV and CDR2 YYDKDF (reference sequence). The CDR3 is made up of 14 amino acids. V lost 1 base and J lost 7, with 13 bases in between. CDR3 sequence (DNA): TGTGCCACCAGCAGAGGGGGAGGGAGTGGTGAAGCTTTCTTT. It yields the protein CATSRGGGSGEAFF.

CDR3 in amino acids: CASSLGGQNYGYTF. CDR3 sequence (DNA): TGCGCCAGCAGCCTGGGGGGCCAGAACTATGGCTACACCTTC. J is TRBJ1-2 and V is TRBV5-1; a possible D gene is TRBD1 (6 bases). Per germline, CDR1 SGHRS and CDR2 YFSETQ. Trimming took 4 bases from V and 2 from J, leaving 12 bases between them. This CDR3 has 14 residues. The full variable domain, with the rest looked up from reference TRBV5-1 and TRBJ1-2, is KAGVTQTPRYLIKTRGQQVTLSCSPISGHRSVSWYQQTPGQGLQFLFEYFSETQRNKGNFPGRFSGRQFSNSRSEMNVSTLELGDSALYLCASSLGGQNYGYTFGSGTRLTVV.

The chain recombines TRBV7-6 with TRBJ1-2; D remains ambiguous. This CDR3 is built from 15 residues. V lost 1 base, J lost 3 bases, and 12 bases lay in between. Germline values: CDR1 SGHVS, CDR2 FNYEAQ. CDR3 region: CASSLVPGADYGYTF. CDR3 bases: TGTGCCAGCAGCTTAGTCCCGGGAGCAGACTATGGCTACACCTTC.

The CDR3 loop is CASSLPPPAEQYF. Written as DNA, the CDR3 is TGTGCCAGCAGTTTGCCGCCTCCCGCCGAGCAGTACTTC. The chain joins TRBV28 to TRBJ2-7; no firm D call. Germline CDR1 reads MDHEN; CDR2 reads SYDVKM. This CDR3 is 13 amino acids long. V lost 3 bases to trimming and J lost 6 bases, with 12 bases between them. The full variable domain, rest sourced from reference TRBV28 and TRBJ2-7, is DVKVTQSSRYLVKRTGEKVFLECVQDMDHENMFWYRQDPGLGLRLIYFSYDVKMKEKGDIPEGYSVSREKKERFSLILESASTNQTSMYLCASSLPPPAEQYFGPGTRLTVT.

The genes are TRBV28 and TRBJ1-2, with D hard to call. Germline CDR1 and CDR2: MDHEN and SYDVKM. This CDR3 is 12 amino acids long. With 5 bases removed from V and 10 bases from J, the gap between germline ends came to 14 bases. Here the CDR3 DNA reads TGTGCCAGCAGTCCACCGGGCAGATTCTACACCTTC. Its translation: CASSPPGRFYTF.

The chain carries TRBV22-1 and TRBJ1-2. TRBV22-1 is a pseudogene segment. The CDR3 length is 15 residues. The CDR3 coding sequence is TGTGCCAGCAGTTCCCTCCCTCGGGGACACTATGGCTACACCTTC. Protein: CASSSLPRGHYGYTF.

Details on this clone: The junction shows a germline mismatch at one end, possibly a read error. The chain uses TRBV6-8 and TRBJ2-7; perhaps TRBD1 as D (6 bases). The CDR3 runs to 13 residues. The germline gives CDR1 MNHGY, CDR2 SAAAGT. CDR3 residues: CAISVPGDYEQYF. The CDR3, as DNA: TGTGCCATCAGTGTCCCAGGGGACTACGAGCAGTACTTC.

This sequence joins TRBV6-8 and TRBJ2-7; 9 positions agree with TRBD1. Germline assignment: CDR1 MNHGY and CDR2 SAAAGT. CDR3 length: 14 amino acids. V was clipped by 5 bases and J by 3 bases; unmatched bases: 5. The CDR3 nucleotides are TGTGCCAGCAGTACCGGGACAGGGAGCTACGAGCAGTACTTC. Protein product: CASSTGTGSYEQYF.

The chain couples TRBV15 to TRBJ2-7, with 8 bases that match TRBD2. This CDR3 region has 15 residues. V was pared by 4 bases and J by 0 bases, with 5 bases of the junction left unmatched. Per germline, CDR1 LNHNV and CDR2 YYDKDF (reference sequence). The CDR3 region has the DNA TGTGCCACCAGCATCCGCGGGGGGAACTCCTACGAGCAGTACTTC. Protein product: CATSIRGGNSYEQYF.

The chain carries TRBV5-1 and TRBJ1-4, with D maybe TRBD1 (5 bases). Per the germline V gene, CDR1 is SGHRS and CDR2 is YFSETQ. This CDR3 spans 15 amino acids. The V and J ends lost 0 bases and 7 bases respectively, with 13 bases between them. The CDR3 protein is CASSLGQSLSEKLFF. CDR3 nucleotides: TGCGCCAGCAGCTTGGGACAGTCGCTGAGTGAAAAACTGTTTTTT.

V and J are TRBV28 and TRBJ1-1, with no clear D. Germline CDR1 is MDHEN and CDR2 is SYDVKM. This CDR3 contains 12 residues. Trimming took 1 base from V and 11 from J, leaving 11 bases between them. CDR3 nucleotides: TGTGCCAGCAGTTTATCCGGCAGCGAGGCTTTCTTT. It is translated as CASSLSGSEAFF. Full variable domain (missing parts from reference TRBV28 and TRBJ1-1): DVKVTQSSRYLVKRTGEKVFLECVQDMDHENMFWYRQDPGLGLRLIYFSYDVKMKEKGDIPEGYSVSREKKERFSLILESASTNQTSMYLCASSLSGSEAFFGQGTRLTVV.

The chain carries TRBV19 and TRBJ1-5, with D possibly being TRBD1 (6 bases). The V gene lost 7 bases and the J gene lost 5 bases, with 18 bases spanning the gap. The V gene's germline CDR1 is LNHDA and CDR2 SQIVND (reference sequence). This CDR3 is 15 amino acids long. CDR3 DNA sequence: TGTGCCAGTACTGTCGACAGGTTGCGTTATCAGCCCCAGCATTTT. This translates into CASTVDRLRYQPQHF.

The rearrangement links TRBV5-1 to TRBJ2-7, with TRBD1 matching over 7 bases. V lost 4 bases and J lost 5; bases outside the gene matches: 12. The CDR3 loop spans 15 amino acids. The germline gives CDR1 SGHRS, CDR2 YFSETQ. The CDR3 here is CASSLTDRTRDEQYF. In nucleotides, the CDR3 is TGCGCCAGCAGCCTGACGGACAGGACCCGCGACGAGCAGTACTTC. The variable domain in full, with the rest retrieved from reference TRBV5-1 and TRBJ2-7, is KAGVTQTPRYLIKTRGQQVTLSCSPISGHRSVSWYQQTPGQGLQFLFEYFSETQRNKGNFPGRFSGRQFSNSRSEMNVSTLELGDSALYLCASSLTDRTRDEQYFGPGTRLTVT.

The chain joins TRBV10-2 to TRBJ1-2; maybe TRBD1 (6 bases). V was trimmed by 3 bases and J by 2 bases, leaving 7 bases between them. Germline loops: CDR1 WSHSY, CDR2 SAAADI. The CDR3 contains 13 residues. This CDR3 is CASSDDRNYGYTF. As DNA, the CDR3 is TGCGCCAGCAGTGATGACAGGAACTATGGCTACACCTTC.

This rearrangement joins TRBV28 to TRBJ1-1, with D perhaps matching TRBD1 (6 bases). V lost 6 bases to trimming and J lost 5 bases, with 13 bases between them. Germline CDR1 reads MDHEN; CDR2 reads SYDVKM. The CDR3 loop spans 13 amino acids. CDR3 bases: TGTGCCAGCAGGCCACAGGGAGGGACTGAAGCTTTCTTT. It encodes CASRPQGGTEAFF.

V usage is TRBV30 and J usage is TRBJ2-6; D is possibly TRBD1 or TRBD2 (5 bases each). The CDR3 runs 18 residues. Trimming left V 2 bases short and J 0 bases short, with 17 bases between. CDR1 and CDR2 from the germline V gene are GTSNPN and SVGIG (reference sequence). CDR3 protein: CAWSQTVNRGSGANVLTF. The CDR3, as DNA: TGTGCCTGGAGTCAGACAGTAAACCGGGGCTCTGGGGCCAACGTCCTGACTTTC.

The V gene is TRBV5-1, the J gene TRBJ2-7; D remains unclear. Trimming shortened V by 0 bases and J by 4 bases, and 17 bases separated the two germline ends. CDR1 SGHRS and CDR2 YFSETQ come from the germline V gene. The CDR3 has 16 residues. The CDR3 reads CASSLGSETYAYEQYF. The DNA for the CDR3 is TGCGCCAGCAGCTTGGGGTCGGAGACATACGCTTACGAGCAGTACTTC.

The chain recombines TRBV30 with TRBJ2-1; 11 nucleotides line up with TRBD2. This CDR3 is 16 amino acids long. Unmatched junction bases numbered 8, after V lost 4 bases and J lost 3 bases. Germline V gene sequence: CDR1 GTSNPN, CDR2 SVGIG (reference sequence). The DNA of the CDR3 is TGTGCCTGGATCCCCCGGACTAGCGGGTACTACAATGAGCAGTTCTTC. Its protein product is CAWIPRTSGYYNEQFF.